The sequence of this T cell receptor (beta chain) was determined in a study of T cell responses to AZD1222 COVID-19 vaccine. Study-level findings and limits: Unmutated regions of variants are reportedly targeted by nearly half of spike-specific TCRs.

Trimming cost V 3 bases and J 6 bases, with 14 bases left between them. The germline V gene encodes CDR1 MDHEN and CDR2 SYDVKM. The CDR3 loop spans 14 amino acids. As concerns this clone: The antigen is unknown.

The repertoire was sequenced with immunoSEQ multiplex PCR; TCRdb's copy has only in-frame clones and lacks some. Among more than 100,000 clones listed, 93% were seen once. The TCR sequence derives from an adult in good health. The sample here was peripheral blood, taken on day 0 of AZD1222 vaccination. This rearrangement joins TRBV28 to TRBJ1-2; the D gene is possibly TRBD1 (5 bases). CDR3 in DNA: TGTGCCAGCAGTTTCTATACAGGCTTAAATGGCTACACCTTC. It specifies CASSFYTGLNGYTF.